This is a list of T cell receptor beta chains from one sample in a study of Ad26.COV2.S vaccination and SARS-CoV-2 variants. Method: immunoSEQ multiplex PCR; TCRdb's copy keeps in-frame clones and lacks some. The sample has roughly 330,000 clones, about 90% seen once. Specimen: peripheral blood, collected in a trial of Ad26.COV2.S vaccine versus placebo. These receptors were collected from a person aged 18-60 years who received the Ad26.COV2.S COVID-19 vaccine or a placebo. Each CDR3 is given with its conserved first and last residue. Fields, in order: D gene, V gene, J gene, clone size, CDR3 DNA, CDR3 protein. The D gene is left open where the match is weak. For some rows the clone size is stated as once, few or many, or as a class when expanded; others skip it.

d_call: TRBD1
v_call: TRBV19
j_call: TRBJ2-7
clone_size: NA
cdr3_nt: TGTGCCAGTAGCCGCCGGGACAGCTCCTACGAGCAGTACTTC
cdr3_aa: CASSRRDSSYEQYF

d_call: TRBD1
v_call: TRBV5-4
j_call: TRBJ2-7
clone_size: NA
cdr3_nt: TGTGCCAGCAGCTTGGAGGGACAGGGGAGCTACGAGCAGTACTTC
cdr3_aa: CASSLEGQGSYEQYF

d_call: NA
v_call: TRBV7-2
j_call: TRBJ1-1
clone_size: NA
cdr3_nt: TGTGCCAGCAGCTCTCGACAGGAGACCACTGAAGCTTTCTTT
cdr3_aa: CASSSRQETTEAFF

d_call: TRBD2
v_call: TRBV19
j_call: TRBJ2-1
clone_size: NA
cdr3_nt: TGTGCCAGTAGTCGGCTTAGCGGGTCTTACTCCTACAATGAGCAGTTCTTC
cdr3_aa: CASSRLSGSYSYNEQFF

d_call: TRBD2
v_call: TRBV19
j_call: TRBJ2-1
clone_size: NA
cdr3_nt: TGTGCCAGTAGTGCCCGACTAGCGGGGGGGGGAGAGCAGTTCTTC
cdr3_aa: CASSARLAGGGEQFF

d_call: TRBD1
v_call: TRBV7-9
j_call: TRBJ2-2
clone_size: NA
cdr3_nt: TGTGCCAGCCCGACAGGGAGCCCGAACACCGGGGAGCTGTTTTTT
cdr3_aa: CASPTGSPNTGELFF

d_call: NA
v_call: TRBV19
j_call: TRBJ1-2
clone_size: NA
cdr3_nt: TGTGCCAGTAGTATAAGCTCAAATGGCTACACCTTC
cdr3_aa: CASSISSNGYTF

d_call: TRBD2
v_call: TRBV19
j_call: TRBJ2-7
clone_size: NA
cdr3_nt: TGTGCCAGTAGTATGGGGGAGGGGTACGAGCAGTACTTC
cdr3_aa: CASSMGEGYEQYF

d_call: TRBD1
v_call: TRBV9
j_call: TRBJ1-2
clone_size: NA
cdr3_nt: TGTGCCAGCAGCGGGACAGGAAACTATGGCTACACCTTC
cdr3_aa: CASSGTGNYGYTF

d_call: NA
v_call: TRBV10-3
j_call: TRBJ2-1
clone_size: NA
cdr3_nt: TGTGCCATCAGTGAACCCTACAATGAGCAGTTCTTC
cdr3_aa: CAISEPYNEQFF

d_call: TRBD1
v_call: TRBV6-2/TRBV6-3
j_call: TRBJ1-6
clone_size: once
cdr3_nt: TGTGCCAGCAGTTACCCACTGACCCCGAGGGGGCTACATTCACCCCTCCACTTT
cdr3_aa: CASSYPLTPRGLHSPLHF

d_call: TRBD2
v_call: TRBV7-9
j_call: TRBJ2-3
clone_size: NA
cdr3_nt: TGTGCCAGCAGCATTCTAGTGGCGGGAGGGCGCACAGATACGCAGTATTTT
cdr3_aa: CASSILVAGGRTDTQYF

d_call: NA
v_call: TRBV5-1
j_call: TRBJ1-2
clone_size: NA
cdr3_nt: TGCGCCAGCAGCTTATACATACAGGATCCCAACTATGGCTACACCTTC
cdr3_aa: CASSLYIQDPNYGYTF

d_call: TRBD1
v_call: TRBV15
j_call: TRBJ1-1
clone_size: NA
cdr3_nt: TGTGCCACCAGCAGAGGGGTACAGGGGCTGAACACTGAAGCTTTCTTT
cdr3_aa: CATSRGVQGLNTEAFF

d_call: NA
v_call: TRBV5-1
j_call: TRBJ2-6
clone_size: NA
cdr3_nt: TGCGCCAGCACCGCCTCTGGGGCCAACGTCCTGACTTTC
cdr3_aa: CASTASGANVLTF

d_call: NA
v_call: TRBV5-8
j_call: TRBJ1-1
clone_size: NA
cdr3_nt: TGTGCCAGCAGCCTTAACACTGAAGCTTTCTTT
cdr3_aa: CASSLNTEAFF

d_call: NA
v_call: TRBV7-3
j_call: TRBJ2-2
clone_size: NA
cdr3_nt: TGTGCCAGCAGCCCCCAGAGCTCGAACACCGGGGAGCTGTTTTTT
cdr3_aa: CASSPQSSNTGELFF

d_call: NA
v_call: TRBV4-2
j_call: TRBJ1-6
clone_size: NA
cdr3_nt: TGTGCCAGCAGCCAAAGCGACACTCGGGACCTAACGTTT
cdr3_aa: CASSQSDTRDLTF

d_call: TRBD2
v_call: TRBV3-1/TRBV3-2
j_call: TRBJ2-1
clone_size: NA
cdr3_nt: TGTGCCAGCAGCCTCGCACCCGGGACTAGCGGAGATTACAATGAGCAGTTCTTC
cdr3_aa: CASSLAPGTSGDYNEQFF

d_call: NA
v_call: TRBV5-1
j_call: TRBJ2-3
clone_size: NA
cdr3_nt: TGCGCCAGCAGCTTGGAGTTCGGTACGCAGTATTTT
cdr3_aa: CASSLEFGTQYF

d_call: NA
v_call: TRBV9
j_call: TRBJ1-2
clone_size: NA
cdr3_nt: TGTGCCAGCAGCGTAGAAAAAGCTAACTATGGCTACACCTTC
cdr3_aa: CASSVEKANYGYTF

d_call: NA
v_call: TRBV5-6
j_call: TRBJ2-2
clone_size: NA
cdr3_nt: TGTGCCAGCGCGTCCTTAGGGGGGAACACCGGGGAGCTGTTTTTT
cdr3_aa: CASASLGGNTGELFF

d_call: NA
v_call: TRBV11-2
j_call: TRBJ2-3
clone_size: NA
cdr3_nt: TGTGCCAGCAGCTTAGAAGGGCTTAGCACAGATACGCAGTATTTT
cdr3_aa: CASSLEGLSTDTQYF

d_call: NA
v_call: TRBV7-9
j_call: TRBJ2-2
clone_size: NA
cdr3_nt: TGTGCCAGCAGCTTAGACCAAAATACCGGGGAGCTGTTTTTT
cdr3_aa: CASSLDQNTGELFF

d_call: NA
v_call: TRBV6-2/TRBV6-3
j_call: TRBJ1-5
clone_size: many
cdr3_nt: TGTGCCAGCAGTTACTACAGCGGGAATAATCAGCCCCAGCATTTT
cdr3_aa: CASSYYSGNNQPQHF

d_call: NA
v_call: TRBV5-1
j_call: TRBJ1-1
clone_size: few
cdr3_nt: TGCGCCAGCAGCTTGGAATGGGACACTGAAGCTTTCTTT
cdr3_aa: CASSLEWDTEAFF

d_call: NA
v_call: TRBV7-6
j_call: TRBJ1-1
clone_size: NA
cdr3_nt: TGTGCCAGCAGCTACTGGGCCCCCGAACAGGATTTGAACACTGAAGCTTTCTTT
cdr3_aa: CASSYWAPEQDLNTEAFF

d_call: TRBD2
v_call: TRBV7-2
j_call: TRBJ2-1
clone_size: NA
cdr3_nt: TGTGCCAGCGGGCCGTATAGATACCTTAGCGGGCGAGGCAATGAGCAGTTCTTC
cdr3_aa: CASGPYRYLSGRGNEQFF

d_call: TRBD1
v_call: TRBV12-5
j_call: TRBJ2-1
clone_size: NA
cdr3_nt: TGTGCTAGTGGTTTGAACCCCGCGGGACAGGGGCCCTACAATGAGCAGTTCTTC
cdr3_aa: CASGLNPAGQGPYNEQFF

d_call: TRBD2
v_call: TRBV6-2/TRBV6-3
j_call: TRBJ2-1
clone_size: NA
cdr3_nt: TGTGCCAGCAGTTACCTTAGCGGGGGGAGCTCCTACAATGAGCAGTTCTTC
cdr3_aa: CASSYLSGGSSYNEQFF

d_call: TRBD2
v_call: TRBV4-1
j_call: TRBJ2-5
clone_size: NA
cdr3_nt: TGCGCCAGCAGCCCAATACTAGCGGGGGAAGAGACCCAGTACTTC
cdr3_aa: CASSPILAGEETQYF

d_call: NA
v_call: TRBV5-1
j_call: TRBJ1-2
clone_size: NA
cdr3_nt: TGCGCCAGCAGCTTGGAGGTCCCCGGGACGTCTTATGGCTACACCTTC
cdr3_aa: CASSLEVPGTSYGYTF

d_call: TRBD1
v_call: TRBV6-2/TRBV6-3
j_call: TRBJ1-5
clone_size: NA
cdr3_nt: TGTGCCAGCAGCCGAACAGGGGGCGTGCTCAATCAGCCCCAGCATTTT
cdr3_aa: CASSRTGGVLNQPQHF

d_call: TRBD1
v_call: TRBV4-3
j_call: TRBJ1-1
clone_size: NA
cdr3_nt: TGCGCCAGCAGCTTCCGGACAGGGGAGGGCACTGAAGCTTTCTTT
cdr3_aa: CASSFRTGEGTEAFF

d_call: NA
v_call: TRBV7-2
j_call: TRBJ2-3
clone_size: NA
cdr3_nt: TGTGCCAGCAGCTTAGTGAAGGATACGCAGTATTTT
cdr3_aa: CASSLVKDTQYF

d_call: TRBD2
v_call: TRBV11-3
j_call: TRBJ2-1
clone_size: NA
cdr3_nt: TGTGCCAGCATGATCTCTAGCGGGAATGAAGAGCAGTTCTTC
cdr3_aa: CASMISSGNEEQFF

d_call: NA
v_call: TRBV7-2
j_call: TRBJ1-5
clone_size: NA
cdr3_nt: TGTGCCAGCAGCTTACCGGGGGATCAGCCCCAGCATTTT
cdr3_aa: CASSLPGDQPQHF

d_call: NA
v_call: TRBV24-1
j_call: TRBJ2-1
clone_size: once
cdr3_nt: TGTGCCACCGTGGCTGAGCAGTTCTTC
cdr3_aa: CATVAEQFF

d_call: NA
v_call: TRBV18
j_call: TRBJ2-3
clone_size: NA
cdr3_nt: TGTGCCAGCTCACTTAGCGGTCCTAGCACAGATACGCAGTATTTT
cdr3_aa: CASSLSGPSTDTQYF

d_call: NA
v_call: TRBV11-3
j_call: TRBJ2-2
clone_size: NA
cdr3_nt: TGTGCCAGCAGCTTAGGGCTGAACACCGGGGAGCTGTTTTTT
cdr3_aa: CASSLGLNTGELFF

d_call: NA
v_call: TRBV5-1
j_call: TRBJ2-3
clone_size: few
cdr3_nt: TGCGCCAGCAGCGGAAATCGACCAAACTGGGACACAGATACGCAGTATTTT
cdr3_aa: CASSGNRPNWDTDTQYF

d_call: TRBD2
v_call: TRBV11-3
j_call: TRBJ2-1
clone_size: NA
cdr3_nt: TGTGCCAGCAGCTCCTCGGGGCTAGCGGGGAATGAGCAGTTCTTC
cdr3_aa: CASSSSGLAGNEQFF

d_call: NA
v_call: TRBV11-2
j_call: TRBJ1-6
clone_size: NA
cdr3_nt: TGTGCCAGCAGCTTAGGGGATTCACCCCTCCACTTT
cdr3_aa: CASSLGDSPLHF

d_call: TRBD1
v_call: TRBV28
j_call: TRBJ1-5
clone_size: NA
cdr3_nt: TGTGCCAGCACAATGGACAGGGGCAGCAATCAGCCCCAGCATTTT
cdr3_aa: CASTMDRGSNQPQHF

d_call: TRBD1
v_call: TRBV4-3
j_call: TRBJ1-1
clone_size: NA
cdr3_nt: TGCGCCAGCAGCCTCGCCCCCCTAGAACAGGGGGCTGAAGCTTTCTTT
cdr3_aa: CASSLAPLEQGAEAFF

d_call: TRBD2
v_call: TRBV19
j_call: TRBJ2-6
clone_size: NA
cdr3_nt: TGTGCCAGTAGAACCCCCGCGGGGGGCGGATGGGATGCCAACGTCCTGACTTTC
cdr3_aa: CASRTPAGGGWDANVLTF

d_call: TRBD1
v_call: TRBV6-6
j_call: TRBJ2-5
clone_size: NA
cdr3_nt: TGTGCCAGCACTTCCACAGGGGGAGGTCAGGAGACCCAGTACTTC
cdr3_aa: CASTSTGGGQETQYF

d_call: NA
v_call: TRBV3-1/TRBV3-2
j_call: TRBJ2-1
clone_size: NA
cdr3_nt: TGTGCCAGCAGCCAAGCGCCGTCCCAGGTCCTCTTC
cdr3_aa: CASSQAPSQVLF

d_call: TRBD2
v_call: TRBV7-9
j_call: TRBJ2-1
clone_size: NA
cdr3_nt: TGTGCCAGCAGCTTACCGGGACTAGGGTACAATGAGCAGTTCTTC
cdr3_aa: CASSLPGLGYNEQFF

d_call: TRBD1
v_call: TRBV18
j_call: TRBJ1-1
clone_size: NA
cdr3_nt: TGTGCCAGCTCAACAGGGACAGCCTACACTGAAGCTTTCTTT
cdr3_aa: CASSTGTAYTEAFF

d_call: NA
v_call: TRBV11-2
j_call: TRBJ2-3
clone_size: NA
cdr3_nt: TGTGCCAGCAGCTTTGAGGGGGACCCAGATACGCAGTATTTT
cdr3_aa: CASSFEGDPDTQYF

d_call: NA
v_call: TRBV11-2
j_call: TRBJ1-2
clone_size: NA
cdr3_nt: TGTGCCACCAAGAGGGCCTATGGCTACACCTTC
cdr3_aa: CATKRAYGYTF

d_call: NA
v_call: TRBV6-1
j_call: TRBJ2-7
clone_size: NA
cdr3_nt: TGTGCCAGCAGGGAAGACGGGACCTACGAGCAGTACTTC
cdr3_aa: CASREDGTYEQYF

d_call: TRBD1
v_call: TRBV5-1
j_call: TRBJ1-4
clone_size: NA
cdr3_nt: TGCGCCAGCAGCCCATGGACAGGCGGCGGGGAAAAACTGTTTTTT
cdr3_aa: CASSPWTGGGEKLFF